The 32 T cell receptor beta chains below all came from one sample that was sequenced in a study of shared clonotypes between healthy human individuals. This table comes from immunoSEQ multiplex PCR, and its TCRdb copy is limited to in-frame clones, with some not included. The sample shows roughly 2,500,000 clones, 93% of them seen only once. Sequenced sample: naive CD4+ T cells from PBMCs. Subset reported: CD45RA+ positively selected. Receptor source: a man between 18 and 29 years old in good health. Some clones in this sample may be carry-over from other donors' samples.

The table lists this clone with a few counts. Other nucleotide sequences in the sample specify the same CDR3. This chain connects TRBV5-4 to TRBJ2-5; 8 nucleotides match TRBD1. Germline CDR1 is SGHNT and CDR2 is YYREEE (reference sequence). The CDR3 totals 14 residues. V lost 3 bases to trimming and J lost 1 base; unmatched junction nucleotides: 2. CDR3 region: CASSSGQGQETQYF. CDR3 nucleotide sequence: TGTGCCAGCAGCTCCGGACAGGGCCAAGAGACCCAGTACTTC.

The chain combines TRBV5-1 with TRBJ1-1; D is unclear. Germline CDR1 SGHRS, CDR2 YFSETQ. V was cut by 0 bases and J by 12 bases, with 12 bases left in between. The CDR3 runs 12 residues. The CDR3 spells CASSLDSRTTFF. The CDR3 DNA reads TGCGCCAGCAGCTTGGATAGCAGGACCACTTTCTTT.

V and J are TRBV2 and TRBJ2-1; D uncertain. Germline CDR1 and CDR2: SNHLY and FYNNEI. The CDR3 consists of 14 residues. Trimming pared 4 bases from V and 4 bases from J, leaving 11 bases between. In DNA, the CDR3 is TGTGCCAGCAGTGTGGGCACCTTTTACAATGAGCAGTTCTTC. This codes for CASSVGTFYNEQFF.

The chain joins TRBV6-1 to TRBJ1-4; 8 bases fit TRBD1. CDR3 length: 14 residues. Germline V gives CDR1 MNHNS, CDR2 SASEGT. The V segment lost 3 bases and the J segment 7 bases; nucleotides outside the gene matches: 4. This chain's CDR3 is CASSDGTGGEKLFF. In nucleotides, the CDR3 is TGTGCCAGCAGTGACGGGACAGGAGGTGAAAAACTGTTTTTT.

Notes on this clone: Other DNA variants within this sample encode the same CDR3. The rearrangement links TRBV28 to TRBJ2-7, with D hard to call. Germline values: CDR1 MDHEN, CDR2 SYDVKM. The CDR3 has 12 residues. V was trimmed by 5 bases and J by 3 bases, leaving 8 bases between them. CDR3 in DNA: TGTGCCAGCAGTCAAGGTAGCTACGAGCAGTACTTC. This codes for CASSQGSYEQYF. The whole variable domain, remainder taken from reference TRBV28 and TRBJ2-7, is DVKVTQSSRYLVKRTGEKVFLECVQDMDHENMFWYRQDPGLGLRLIYFSYDVKMKEKGDIPEGYSVSREKKERFSLILESASTNQTSMYLCASSQGSYEQYFGPGTRLTVT.

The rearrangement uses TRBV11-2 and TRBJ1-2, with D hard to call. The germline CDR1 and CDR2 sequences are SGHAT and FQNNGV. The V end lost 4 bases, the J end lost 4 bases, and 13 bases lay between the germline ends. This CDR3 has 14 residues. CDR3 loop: CASSSHLGGYGYTF. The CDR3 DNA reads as TGTGCCAGCAGCTCCCATCTTGGCGGCTATGGCTACACCTTC.

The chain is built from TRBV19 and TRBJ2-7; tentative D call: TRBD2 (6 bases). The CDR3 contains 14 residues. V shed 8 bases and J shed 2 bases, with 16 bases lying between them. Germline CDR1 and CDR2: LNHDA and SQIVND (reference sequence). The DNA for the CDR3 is TGTGCCAGTTCTGCCACGGGGGAGACCTACGAGCAGTACTTC. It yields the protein CASSATGETYEQYF.

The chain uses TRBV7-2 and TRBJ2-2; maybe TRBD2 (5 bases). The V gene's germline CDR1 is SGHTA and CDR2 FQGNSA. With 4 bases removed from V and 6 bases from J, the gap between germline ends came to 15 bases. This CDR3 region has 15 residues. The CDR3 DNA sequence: TGTGCCAGCAGCTCCCGGGATCGGGTGTCCGGGGAGCTGTTTTTT. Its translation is CASSSRDRVSGELFF. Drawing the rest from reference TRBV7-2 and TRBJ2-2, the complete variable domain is GAGVSQSPSNKVTEKGKDVELRCDPISGHTALYWYRQSLGQGLEFLIYFQGNSAPDKSGLPSDRFSAERTGGSVSTLTIQRTQQEDSAVYLCASSSRDRVSGELFFGEGSRLTVL.

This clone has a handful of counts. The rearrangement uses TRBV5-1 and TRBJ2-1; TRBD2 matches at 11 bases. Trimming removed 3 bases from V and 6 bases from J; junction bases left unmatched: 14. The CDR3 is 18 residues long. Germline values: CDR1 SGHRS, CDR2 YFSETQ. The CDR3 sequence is CASSSLLLAGGLGNEQFF. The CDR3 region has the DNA TGCGCCAGCAGCTCCTTACTTTTAGCGGGAGGGCTAGGCAATGAGCAGTTCTTC.

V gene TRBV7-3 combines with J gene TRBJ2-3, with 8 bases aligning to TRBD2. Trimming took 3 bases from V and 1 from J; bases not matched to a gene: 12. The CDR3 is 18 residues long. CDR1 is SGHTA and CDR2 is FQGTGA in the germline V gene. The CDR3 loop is CASSFVGGTSLGTDTQYF. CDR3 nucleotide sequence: TGTGCCAGCAGCTTCGTAGGAGGGACTAGTCTGGGCACAGATACGCAGTATTTT.

The CDR3: CASSLGRAGGYGYTF. Here the CDR3 DNA reads TGTGCCAGCAGCTTGGGTCGGGCGGGGGGCTATGGCTACACCTTC. V and J are TRBV5-4 and TRBJ1-2; weak D call: TRBD1 (5 bases). Per germline, CDR1 SGHNT and CDR2 YYREEE (reference sequence). The CDR3 is 15 amino acids. V was cut by 0 bases and J by 4 bases, with 13 bases left in between.

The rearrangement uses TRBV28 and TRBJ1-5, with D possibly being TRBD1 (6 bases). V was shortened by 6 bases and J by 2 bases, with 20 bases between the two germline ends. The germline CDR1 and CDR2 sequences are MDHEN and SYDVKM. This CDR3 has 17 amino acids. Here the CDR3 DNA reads TGTGCCAGCAGCCCTAGGACAGCCTTTAGTGGCAATCAGCCCCAGCATTTT. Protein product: CASSPRTAFSGNQPQHF.

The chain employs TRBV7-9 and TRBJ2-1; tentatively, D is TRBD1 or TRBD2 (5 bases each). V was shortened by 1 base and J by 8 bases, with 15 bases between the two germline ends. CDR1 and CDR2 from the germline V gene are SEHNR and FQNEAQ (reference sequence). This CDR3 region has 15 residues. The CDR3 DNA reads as TGTGCCAGCAGCTTAGTCCCGGGGCACGGCGATGAGCAGTTCTTC. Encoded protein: CASSLVPGHGDEQFF.

DNA for the CDR3: TGTGCCAGCAGTGAAAGGCCTACAGGGGGTATCCAGTTCTTC. This gives the protein CASSERPTGGIQFF. The rearrangement uses TRBV6-1 and TRBJ2-1, with TRBD1 matching over 8 bases. The CDR3 totals 14 residues. Looked up from germline, CDR1 is MNHNS and CDR2 is SASEGT. With V trimmed by 2 bases and J by 13 bases, 10 bases remained unmatched.

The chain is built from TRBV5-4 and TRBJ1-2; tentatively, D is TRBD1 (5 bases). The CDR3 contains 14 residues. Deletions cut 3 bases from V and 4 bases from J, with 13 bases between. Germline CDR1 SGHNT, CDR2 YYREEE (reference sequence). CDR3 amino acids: CASSSDKGSYGYTF. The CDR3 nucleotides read TGTGCCAGCAGCTCCGACAAGGGGTCCTATGGCTACACCTTC.

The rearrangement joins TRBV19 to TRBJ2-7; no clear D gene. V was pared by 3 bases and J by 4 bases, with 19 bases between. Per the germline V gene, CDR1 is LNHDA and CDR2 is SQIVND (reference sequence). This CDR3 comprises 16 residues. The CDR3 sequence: CASSMYVRRLLYEQYF. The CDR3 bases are TGTGCCAGTAGTATGTATGTTAGGAGACTGCTGTACGAGCAGTACTTC.

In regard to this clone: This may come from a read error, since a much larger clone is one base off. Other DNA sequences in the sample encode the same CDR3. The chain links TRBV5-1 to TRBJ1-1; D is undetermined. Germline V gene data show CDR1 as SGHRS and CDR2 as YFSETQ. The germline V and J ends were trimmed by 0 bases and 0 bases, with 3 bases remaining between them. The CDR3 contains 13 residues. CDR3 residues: CASSLGVNTEAFF. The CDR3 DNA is TGCGCCAGCAGCTTGGGCGTGAACACTGAAGCTTTCTTT.

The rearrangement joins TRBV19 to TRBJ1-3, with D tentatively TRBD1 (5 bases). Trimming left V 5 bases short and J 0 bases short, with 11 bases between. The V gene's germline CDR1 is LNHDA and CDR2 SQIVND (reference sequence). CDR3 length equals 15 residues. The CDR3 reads CASSLRQNSGNTIYF. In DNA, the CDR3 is TGTGCCAGTAGTCTCCGACAGAACTCTGGAAACACCATATATTTT.

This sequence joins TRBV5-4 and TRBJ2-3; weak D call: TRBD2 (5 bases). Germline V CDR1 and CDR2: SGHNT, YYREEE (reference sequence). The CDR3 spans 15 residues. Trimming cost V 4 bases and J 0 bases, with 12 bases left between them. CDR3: CASSGPAGSTDTQYF. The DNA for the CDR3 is TGTGCCAGCAGCGGCCCGGCGGGTAGCACAGATACGCAGTATTTT.

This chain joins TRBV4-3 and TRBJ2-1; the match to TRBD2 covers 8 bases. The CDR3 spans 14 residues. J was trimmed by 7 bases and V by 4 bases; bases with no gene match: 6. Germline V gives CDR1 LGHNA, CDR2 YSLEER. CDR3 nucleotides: TGCGCCAGCAGCCCGGGACTAGTGGCGAATGAGCAGTTCTTC. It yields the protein CASSPGLVANEQFF.

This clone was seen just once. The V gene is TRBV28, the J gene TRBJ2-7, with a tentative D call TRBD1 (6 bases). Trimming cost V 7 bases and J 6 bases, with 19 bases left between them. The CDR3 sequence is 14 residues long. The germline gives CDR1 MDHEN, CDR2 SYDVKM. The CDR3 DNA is TGTGCCAGCACCGTAACAGGGACGGTACGCGAGCAGTACTTC. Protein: CASTVTGTVREQYF.

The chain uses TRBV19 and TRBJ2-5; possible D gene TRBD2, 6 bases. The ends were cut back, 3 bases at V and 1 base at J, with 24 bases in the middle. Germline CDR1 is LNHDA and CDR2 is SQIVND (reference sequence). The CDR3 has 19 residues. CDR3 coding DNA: TGTGCCAGTAGTATGGATATCTGGTTGGGGGGAGTAGGCCAAGAGACCCAGTACTTC. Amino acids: CASSMDIWLGGVGQETQYF.

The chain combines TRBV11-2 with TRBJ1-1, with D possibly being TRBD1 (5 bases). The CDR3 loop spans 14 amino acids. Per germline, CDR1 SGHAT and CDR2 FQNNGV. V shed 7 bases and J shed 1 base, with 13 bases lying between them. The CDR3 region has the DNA TGTGCCAGCAAGACGGGACCTCCGAACACTGAAGCTTTCTTT. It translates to CASKTGPPNTEAFF.

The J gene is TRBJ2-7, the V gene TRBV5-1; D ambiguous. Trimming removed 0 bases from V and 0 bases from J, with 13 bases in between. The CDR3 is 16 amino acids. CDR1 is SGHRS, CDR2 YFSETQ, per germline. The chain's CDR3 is CASSLASSMSSYEQYF. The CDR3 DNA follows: TGCGCCAGCAGCTTGGCCTCCTCCATGAGCTCCTACGAGCAGTACTTC. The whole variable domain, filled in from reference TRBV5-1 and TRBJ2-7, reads KAGVTQTPRYLIKTRGQQVTLSCSPISGHRSVSWYQQTPGQGLQFLFEYFSETQRNKGNFPGRFSGRQFSNSRSEMNVSTLELGDSALYLCASSLASSMSSYEQYFGPGTRLTVT.

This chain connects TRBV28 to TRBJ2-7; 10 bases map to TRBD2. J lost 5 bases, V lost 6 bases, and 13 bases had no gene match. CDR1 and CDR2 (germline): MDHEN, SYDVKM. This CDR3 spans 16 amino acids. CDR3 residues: CASSNVAGGPRNEQYF. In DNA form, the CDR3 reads TGTGCCAGCAGCAACGTAGCGGGAGGCCCCAGGAACGAGCAGTACTTC.

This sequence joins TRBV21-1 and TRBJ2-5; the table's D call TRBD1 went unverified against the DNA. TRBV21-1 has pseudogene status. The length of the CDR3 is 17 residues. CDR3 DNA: TGTGCCAGTCTTCCTCCGGGACAGCTTCTAAGGGGGGAGACCCAGTACTTC. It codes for CASLPPGQLLRGETQYF.

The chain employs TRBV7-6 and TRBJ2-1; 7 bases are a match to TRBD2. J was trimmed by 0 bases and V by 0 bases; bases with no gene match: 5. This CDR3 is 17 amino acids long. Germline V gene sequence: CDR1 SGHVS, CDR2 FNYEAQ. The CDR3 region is CASSLAASGSSYNEQFF. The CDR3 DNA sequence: TGTGCCAGCAGCTTAGCTGCTAGCGGCAGCTCCTACAATGAGCAGTTCTTC. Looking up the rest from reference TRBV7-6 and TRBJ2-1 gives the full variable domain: GAGVSQSPRYKVTKRGQDVALRCDPISGHVSLYWYRQALGQGPEFLTYFNYEAQQDKSGLPNDRFSAERPEGSISTLTIQRTEQRDSAMYRCASSLAASGSSYNEQFFGPGTRLTVL.

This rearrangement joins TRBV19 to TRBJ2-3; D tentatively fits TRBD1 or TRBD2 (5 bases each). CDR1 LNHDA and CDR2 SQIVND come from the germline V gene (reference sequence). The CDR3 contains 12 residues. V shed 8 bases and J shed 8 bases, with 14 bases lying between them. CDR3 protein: CASLSGTSTQYF. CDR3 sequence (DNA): TGTGCCAGTTTATCCGGGACGAGTACGCAGTATTTT.

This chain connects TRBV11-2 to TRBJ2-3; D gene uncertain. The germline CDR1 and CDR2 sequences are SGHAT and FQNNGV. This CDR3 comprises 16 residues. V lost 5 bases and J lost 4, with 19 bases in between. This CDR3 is CASSRFENLGADTQYF. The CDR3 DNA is TGTGCCAGCAGCCGTTTTGAAAACTTGGGCGCAGATACGCAGTATTTT.

The DNA of the CDR3 is TGTGCCAGCAGTTTACGGGGACCGGAAAACACTGAAGCTTTCTTT. This translates into CASSLRGPENTEAFF. This chain joins TRBV27 and TRBJ1-1, with D perhaps matching TRBD1 (5 bases). Trimming left V 2 bases short and J 2 bases short, with 12 bases between. The CDR3 sequence is 15 residues long. The germline V gene has CDR1 MNHEY and CDR2 SMNVEV (reference sequence).

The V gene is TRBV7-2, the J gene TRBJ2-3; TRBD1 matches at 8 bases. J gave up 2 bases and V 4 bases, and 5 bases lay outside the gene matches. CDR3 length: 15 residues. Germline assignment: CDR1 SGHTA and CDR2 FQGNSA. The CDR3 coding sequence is TGTGCCAGCAGCTCTCGGGACAGGTTCACAGATACGCAGTATTTT. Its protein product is CASSSRDRFTDTQYF.

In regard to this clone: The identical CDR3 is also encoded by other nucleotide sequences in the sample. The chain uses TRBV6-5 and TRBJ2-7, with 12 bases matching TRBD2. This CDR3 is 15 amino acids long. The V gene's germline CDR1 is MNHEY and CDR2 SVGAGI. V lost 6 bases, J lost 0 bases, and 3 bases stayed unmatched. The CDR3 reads CASSLGLAGSYEQYF. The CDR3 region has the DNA TGTGCCAGCAGCCTGGGACTAGCGGGCTCCTACGAGCAGTACTTC.